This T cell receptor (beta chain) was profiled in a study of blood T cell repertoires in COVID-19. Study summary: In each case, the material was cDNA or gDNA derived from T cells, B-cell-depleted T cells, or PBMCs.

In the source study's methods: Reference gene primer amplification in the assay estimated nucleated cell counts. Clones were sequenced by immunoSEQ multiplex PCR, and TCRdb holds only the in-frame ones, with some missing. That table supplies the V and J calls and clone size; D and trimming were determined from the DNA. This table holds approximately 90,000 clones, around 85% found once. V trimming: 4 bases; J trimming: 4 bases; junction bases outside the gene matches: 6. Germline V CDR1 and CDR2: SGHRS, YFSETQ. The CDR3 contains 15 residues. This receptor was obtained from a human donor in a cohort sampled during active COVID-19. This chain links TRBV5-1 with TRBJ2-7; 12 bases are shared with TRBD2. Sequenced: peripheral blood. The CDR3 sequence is CASSPRGLAGYEQYF. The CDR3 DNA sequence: TGCGCCAGCAGCCCCCGTGGACTAGCGGGGTACGAGCAGTACTTC.